This T cell receptor beta chain comes out of a study of T cell responses to AZD1222 COVID-19 vaccine. Broader study findings: Dominant at 160-218 and 743-854, vaccine-associated CD4 TCRs also spanned spike. The sample set comprised mostly white British donors with more females, and clonal diversity was possibly underestimated. Repertoires were obtained only post-peak T cell response.

As regards this clone: The target antigen is unknown.

TCRdb's copy holds only in-frame clones and misses some; the assay was immunoSEQ multiplex PCR. The repertoire holds roughly 100,000 clones, about 92% seen once, with roughly 8% in the top ten. Germline CDR1 reads LNHNV; CDR2 reads YYDKDF (reference sequence). Trimming took 5 bases from V and 0 from J, leaving 11 bases between them. The CDR3 covers 15 residues. The sequencing used peripheral blood, collected 28 days after the second AZD1222 dose. The rearrangement uses TRBV15 and TRBJ2-1, with a possible D match to TRBD2 (5 bases). The sequence derives from an adult who received the AZD1222 COVID-19 vaccine. The CDR3 DNA is TGTGCCACCAGCCTCCAGAGCGGCTCCTACAATGAGCAGTTCTTC. It translates to CATSLQSGSYNEQFF.